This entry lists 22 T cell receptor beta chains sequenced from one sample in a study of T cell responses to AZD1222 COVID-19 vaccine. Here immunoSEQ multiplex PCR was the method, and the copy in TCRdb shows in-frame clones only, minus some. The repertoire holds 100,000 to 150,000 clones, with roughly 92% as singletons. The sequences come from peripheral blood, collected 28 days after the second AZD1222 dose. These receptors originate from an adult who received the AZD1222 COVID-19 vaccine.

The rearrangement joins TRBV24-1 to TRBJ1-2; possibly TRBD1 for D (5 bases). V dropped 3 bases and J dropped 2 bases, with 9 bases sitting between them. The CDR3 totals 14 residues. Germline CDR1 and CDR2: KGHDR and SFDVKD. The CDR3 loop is CATSDEGLNYGYTF. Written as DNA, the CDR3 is TGTGCCACCAGTGATGAGGGGTTAAACTATGGCTACACCTTC.

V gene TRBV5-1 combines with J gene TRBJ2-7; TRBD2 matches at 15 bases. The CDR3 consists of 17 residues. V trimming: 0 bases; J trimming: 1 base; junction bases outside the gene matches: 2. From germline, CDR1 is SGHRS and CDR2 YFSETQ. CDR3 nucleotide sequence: TGCGCCAGCAGCTTGGGGACTAGCGGGAGGGGGTCCTACGAGCAGTACTTC. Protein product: CASSLGTSGRGSYEQYF.

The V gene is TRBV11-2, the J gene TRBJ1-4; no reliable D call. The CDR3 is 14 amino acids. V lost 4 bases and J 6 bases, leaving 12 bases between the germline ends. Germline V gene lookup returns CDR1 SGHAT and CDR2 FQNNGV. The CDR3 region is CASSSAVEYEKLFF. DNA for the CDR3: TGTGCCAGCAGCTCCGCCGTTGAGTATGAAAAACTGTTTTTT.

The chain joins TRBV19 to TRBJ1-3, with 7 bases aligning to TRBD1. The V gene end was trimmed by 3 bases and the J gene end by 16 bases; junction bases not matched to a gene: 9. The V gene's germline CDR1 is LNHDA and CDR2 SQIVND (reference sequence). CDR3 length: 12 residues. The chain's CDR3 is CASSIIEGALYF. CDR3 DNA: TGTGCCAGTAGTATTATTGAGGGGGCCCTGTATTTT. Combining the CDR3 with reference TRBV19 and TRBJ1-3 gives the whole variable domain DGGITQSPKYLFRKEGQNVTLSCEQNLNHDAMYWYRQDPGQGLRLIYYSQIVNDFQKGDIAEGYSVSREKKESFPLTVTSAQKNPTAFYLCASSIIEGALYFGEGSWLTVV.

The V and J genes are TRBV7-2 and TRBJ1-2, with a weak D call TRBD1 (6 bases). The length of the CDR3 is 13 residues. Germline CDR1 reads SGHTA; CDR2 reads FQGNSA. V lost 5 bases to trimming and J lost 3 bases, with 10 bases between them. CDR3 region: CASSRGQDYGYTF. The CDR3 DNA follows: TGTGCCAGCAGCCGGGGGCAGGACTATGGCTACACCTTC.

DNA of the CDR3: TGCGCCAGCAGCCAAGAGACCATCTACAGGGGGGGGACTGAAGCTTTCTTT. Translated: CASSQETIYRGGTEAFF. The chain uses TRBV4-3 and TRBJ1-1; 8 nucleotides align to TRBD1. Trimming removed 0 bases from V and 5 bases from J; junction bases left unmatched: 11. This CDR3 is built from 17 residues. Germline CDR1 LGHNA, CDR2 YSLEER.

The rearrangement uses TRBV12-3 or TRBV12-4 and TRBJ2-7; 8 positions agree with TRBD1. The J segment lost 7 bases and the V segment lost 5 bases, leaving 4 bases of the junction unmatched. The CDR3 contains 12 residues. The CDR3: CASSARGREQYF. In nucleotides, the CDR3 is TGTGCCAGCAGTGCCAGGGGGCGAGAGCAGTACTTC.

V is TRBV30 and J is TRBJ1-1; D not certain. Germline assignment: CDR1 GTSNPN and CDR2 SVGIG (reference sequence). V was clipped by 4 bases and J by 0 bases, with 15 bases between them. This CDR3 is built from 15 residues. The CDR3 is CAWTRPRTLNTEAFF. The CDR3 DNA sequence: TGTGCCTGGACACGACCGAGGACCCTGAACACTGAAGCTTTCTTT. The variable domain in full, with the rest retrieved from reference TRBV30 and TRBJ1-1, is SQTIHQWPATLVQPVGSPLSLECTVEGTSNPNLYWYRQAAGRGLQLLFYSVGIGQISSEVPQNLSASRPQDRQFILSSKKLLLSDSGFYLCAWTRPRTLNTEAFFGQGTRLTVV.

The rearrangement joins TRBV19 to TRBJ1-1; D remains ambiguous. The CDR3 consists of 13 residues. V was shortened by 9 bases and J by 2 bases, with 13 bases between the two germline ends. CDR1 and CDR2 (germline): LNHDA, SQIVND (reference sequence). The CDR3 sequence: CASMGRENTEAFF. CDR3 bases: TGTGCCAGCATGGGGAGGGAAAACACTGAAGCTTTCTTT. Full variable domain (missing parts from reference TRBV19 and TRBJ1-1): DGGITQSPKYLFRKEGQNVTLSCEQNLNHDAMYWYRQDPGQGLRLIYYSQIVNDFQKGDIAEGYSVSREKKESFPLTVTSAQKNPTAFYLCASMGRENTEAFFGQGTRLTVV.

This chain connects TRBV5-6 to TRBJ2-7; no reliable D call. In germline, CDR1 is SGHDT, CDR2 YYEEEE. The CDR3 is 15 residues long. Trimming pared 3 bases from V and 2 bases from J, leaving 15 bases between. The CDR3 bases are TGTGCCAGCAGCTCCTGGATTATACGAACCTACGAGCAGTACTTC. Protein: CASSSWIIRTYEQYF. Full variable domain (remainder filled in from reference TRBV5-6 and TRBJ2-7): DAGVTQSPTHLIKTRGQQVTLRCSPKSGHDTVSWYQQALGQGPQFIFQYYEEEERQRGNFPDRFSGHQFPNYSSELNVNALLLGDSALYLCASSSWIIRTYEQYFGPGTRLTVT.

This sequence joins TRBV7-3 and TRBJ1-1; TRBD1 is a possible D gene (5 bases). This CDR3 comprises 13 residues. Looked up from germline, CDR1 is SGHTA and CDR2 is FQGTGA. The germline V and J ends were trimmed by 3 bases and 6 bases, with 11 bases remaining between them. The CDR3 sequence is CASSLGGIPEAFF. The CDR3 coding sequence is TGTGCCAGCAGCTTGGGGGGGATCCCTGAAGCTTTCTTT.

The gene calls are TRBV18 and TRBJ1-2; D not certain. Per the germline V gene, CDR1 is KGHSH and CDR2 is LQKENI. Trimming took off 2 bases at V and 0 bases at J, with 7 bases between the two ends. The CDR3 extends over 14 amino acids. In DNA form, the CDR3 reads TGTGCCAGCTCACCAAGTACCTCTAACTATGGCTACACCTTC. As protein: CASSPSTSNYGYTF.

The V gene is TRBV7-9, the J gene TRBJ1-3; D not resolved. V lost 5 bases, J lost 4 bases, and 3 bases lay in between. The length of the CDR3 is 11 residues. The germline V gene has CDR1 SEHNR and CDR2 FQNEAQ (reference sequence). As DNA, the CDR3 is TGTGCCAGCAGCCCCGGAAACACCATATATTTT. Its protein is CASSPGNTIYF.

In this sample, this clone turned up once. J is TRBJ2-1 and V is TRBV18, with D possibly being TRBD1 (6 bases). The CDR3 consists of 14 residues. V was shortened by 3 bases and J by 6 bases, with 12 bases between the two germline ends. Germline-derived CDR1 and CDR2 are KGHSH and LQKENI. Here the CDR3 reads CASSPFGTTNEQFF. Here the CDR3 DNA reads TGTGCCAGCTCACCCTTCGGGACAACCAATGAGCAGTTCTTC.

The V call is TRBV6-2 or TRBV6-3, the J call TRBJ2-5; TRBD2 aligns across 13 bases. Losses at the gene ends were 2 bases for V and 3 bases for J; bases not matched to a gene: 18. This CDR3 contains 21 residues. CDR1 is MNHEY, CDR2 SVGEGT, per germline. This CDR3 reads CASSYILKPGLAGPTKETQYF. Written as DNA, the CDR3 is TGTGCCAGCAGTTACATCTTAAAACCGGGACTAGCGGGACCTACTAAAGAGACCCAGTACTTC.

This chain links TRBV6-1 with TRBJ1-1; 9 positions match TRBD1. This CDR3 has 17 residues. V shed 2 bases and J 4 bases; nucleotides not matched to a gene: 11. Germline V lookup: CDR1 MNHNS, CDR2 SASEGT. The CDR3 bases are TGTGCCAGCAGTGAATTAGTAGTGGAGACAGGGGGCACTGAAGCTTTCTTT. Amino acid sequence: CASSELVVETGGTEAFF.

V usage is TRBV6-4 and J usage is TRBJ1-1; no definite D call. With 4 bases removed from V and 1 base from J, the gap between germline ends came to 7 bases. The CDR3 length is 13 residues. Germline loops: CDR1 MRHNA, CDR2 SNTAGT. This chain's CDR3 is CASSVQQNTEAFF. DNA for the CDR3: TGTGCCAGCAGTGTCCAGCAGAACACTGAAGCTTTCTTT.

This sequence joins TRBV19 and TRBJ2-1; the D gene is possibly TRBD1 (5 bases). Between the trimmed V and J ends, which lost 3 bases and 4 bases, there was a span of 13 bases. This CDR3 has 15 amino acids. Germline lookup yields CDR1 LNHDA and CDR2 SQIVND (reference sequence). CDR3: CASSISHRTYNEQFF. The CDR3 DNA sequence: TGTGCCAGTAGTATCTCCCATAGGACATACAATGAGCAGTTCTTC.

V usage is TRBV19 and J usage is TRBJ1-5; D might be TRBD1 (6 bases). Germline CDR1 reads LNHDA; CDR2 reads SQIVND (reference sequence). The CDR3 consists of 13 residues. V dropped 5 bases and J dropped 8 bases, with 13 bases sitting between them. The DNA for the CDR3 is TGTGCCAGTAGTGATACAGGGAAAAAGCCCCAGCATTTT. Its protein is CASSDTGKKPQHF.

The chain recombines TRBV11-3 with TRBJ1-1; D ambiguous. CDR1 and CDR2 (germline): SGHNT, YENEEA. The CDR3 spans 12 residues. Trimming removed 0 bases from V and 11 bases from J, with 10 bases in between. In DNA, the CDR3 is TGTGCCAGCAGCTTAGAAAGGGTGGGGGCTTTCTTT. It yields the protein CASSLERVGAFF. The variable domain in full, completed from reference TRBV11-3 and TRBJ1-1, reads EAGVVQSPRYKIIEKKQPVAFWCNPISGHNTLYWYLQNLGQGPELLIRYENEEAVDDSQLPKDRFSAERLKGVDSTLKIQPAELGDSAVYLCASSLERVGAFFGQGTRLTVV.

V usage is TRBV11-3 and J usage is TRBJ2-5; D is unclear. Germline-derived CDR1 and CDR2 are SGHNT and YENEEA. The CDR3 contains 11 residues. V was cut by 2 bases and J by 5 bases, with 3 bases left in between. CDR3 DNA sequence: TGTGCCAGCAGCTTAAGCGAGACCCAGTACTTC. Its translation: CASSLSETQYF.

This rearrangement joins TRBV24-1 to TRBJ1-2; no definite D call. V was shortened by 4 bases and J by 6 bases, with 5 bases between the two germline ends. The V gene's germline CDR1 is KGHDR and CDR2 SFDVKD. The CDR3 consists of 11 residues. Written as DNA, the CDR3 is TGTGCCACCAGTGACCATGATGGCTACACCTTC. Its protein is CATSDHDGYTF.